Listed here are 29 T cell receptor beta chains from one sample, sequenced in a study of metastatic and nonmetastatic thyroid tumors. TCRdb called clones again from the PCR reads with MiXCR. The sample shows 15,000 to 20,000 clones, about 25% of them seen only once. Every patient underwent thyroid surgery untreated. The sample comprised adjacent normal tissue. These receptors originate from a female donor with papillary thyroid cancer or a benign thyroid nodule (not recorded which). Some clones in this sample may be carry-over from other donors' samples.

This clone was observed a handful of times. The V gene is TRBV24-1, the J gene TRBJ2-3, with 8 bases lining up with TRBD2. Germline values: CDR1 KGHDR, CDR2 SFDVKD. The CDR3 runs 16 residues. V was clipped by 4 bases and J by 4 bases; unmatched bases: 9. CDR3 DNA: TGTGCCACCAGTGACTCAGCGGGAGTAGGCCCAGATACGCAGTATTTT. It translates to CATSDSAGVGPDTQYF.

The V gene is TRBV6-1, the J gene TRBJ1-2; D unclear. Per germline, CDR1 MNHNS and CDR2 SASEGT. Trimming shortened V by 3 bases and J by 2 bases, and 10 bases separated the two germline ends. CDR3 length: 14 residues. For the CDR3, the DNA is TGTGCCAGCAGTGATTCCCGGGCAAACTATGGCTACACCTTC. It is translated as CASSDSRANYGYTF.

This clone was counted only a few times. The gene calls are TRBV12-3 or TRBV12-4 and TRBJ1-1, with D possibly being TRBD1 (5 bases). Trimming stripped 7 bases from V and 6 bases from J, with 21 bases between. The CDR3 spans 15 residues. The CDR3 here is CASIMGMGGFSEAFF. The CDR3 DNA reads as TGTGCCAGCATCATGGGGATGGGGGGGTTCTCTGAAGCTTTCTTT.

V usage is TRBV30 and J usage is TRBJ2-7; 7 nucleotides match TRBD1. With 2 bases clipped from V and 2 bases from J, the junction kept 6 bases outside the gene matches. Germline CDR1 GTSNPN, CDR2 SVGIG (reference sequence). CDR3 size: 14 residues. CDR3 coding DNA: TGTGCCTGGAGTATATCGGGGACAGCCTACGAGCAGTACTTC. As protein: CAWSISGTAYEQYF.

By sample share, this clone is large. The chain employs TRBV20-1 and TRBJ1-5, with D possibly being TRBD1 (6 bases). Per germline, CDR1 DFQATT and CDR2 SNEGSKA (reference sequence). The CDR3 has 15 residues. Trimming stripped 0 bases from V and 5 bases from J, with 14 bases between. CDR3 nucleotide sequence: TGCAGTGCTAGAGATTCAGGGGAAACGGATCAGCCCCAGCATTTT. It is translated as CSARDSGETDQPQHF.

The table lists this clone with a few counts. The chain carries TRBV5-6 and TRBJ2-7; 7 nucleotides agree with TRBD2. V gave up 5 bases and J gave up 1 base; unmatched junction bases: 9. The CDR3 sequence is 15 residues long. The germline gives CDR1 SGHDT, CDR2 YYEEEE. CDR3: CASSSSGWVSYEQYF. The CDR3 coding sequence is TGTGCCAGCAGTAGTAGCGGGTGGGTTTCCTACGAGCAGTACTTC.

The chain links TRBV13 to TRBJ1-5, with unresolved D. The germline V and J ends were trimmed by 8 bases and 3 bases, with 35 bases remaining between them. Germline loops: CDR1 PRHDT, CDR2 FYEKMQ (reference sequence). This CDR3 has 21 amino acids. The CDR3 coding sequence is TGTGCCAGCGCCTTATCCACGGGGAATCCGAACGCCCACGCGATCAATCAGCCCCAGCATTTT. Amino acids: CASALSTGNPNAHAINQPQHF.

This clone was counted a few times. The CDR3 loop reads CASSALAGGPGTGELFF. The DNA for the CDR3 is TGTGCCAGCAGTGCGCTAGCGGGAGGGCCCGGCACCGGGGAGCTGTTTTTT. The chain recombines TRBV6-1 with TRBJ2-2; 12 bases agree with TRBD2. Unmatched junction bases numbered 7, after V lost 4 bases and J lost 4 bases. CDR1 MNHNS and CDR2 SASEGT come from the germline V gene. CDR3 length equals 17 residues.

This clone was seen only a few times. This chain joins TRBV10-3 and TRBJ1-4; 7 positions agree with TRBD1. This CDR3 is built from 14 residues. The trim removed 6 bases at V and 6 bases at J, leaving 7 bases unmatched. The germline CDR1 and CDR2 sequences are ENHRY and SYGVKD. Written as DNA, the CDR3 is TGTGCCATCAGCGAGACAGGGCTGGATGAAAAACTGTTTTTT. Translation gives CAISETGLDEKLFF.

This clone was seen at least ten times. J is TRBJ2-7 and V is TRBV6-1, with 7 nucleotides matching TRBD2. V lost 6 bases and J lost 5; bases outside the gene matches: 7. Germline CDR1 reads MNHNS; CDR2 reads SASEGT. The CDR3 is 13 residues long. The CDR3: CASRERDWDEQYF. The CDR3 DNA sequence: TGTGCCAGCAGGGAGCGGGACTGGGACGAGCAGTACTTC.

The chain links TRBV20-1 to TRBJ2-7; TRBD2 matches at 11 bases. This CDR3 comprises 15 residues. Germline V gene data show CDR1 as DFQATT and CDR2 as SNEGSKA (reference sequence). V lost 8 bases, J lost 0 bases, and 9 bases stayed unmatched. CDR3 loop: CSPGGLAGGSYEQYF. The CDR3 nucleotides are TGCAGTCCCGGGGGGCTAGCGGGAGGCTCCTACGAGCAGTACTTC.

With regard to this clone: Its ends do not fully match the called genes, so a read error is possible. The chain employs TRBV30 and TRBJ2-2, with 7 positions matching TRBD1. This CDR3 contains 14 residues. CDR1 GTSNPN and CDR2 SVGIG come from the germline V gene (reference sequence). CDR3: CAWSRGLNTGELVF. CDR3 in DNA: TGTGCCTGGAGCAGGGGGTTGAACACCGGGGAGCTGGTTTTT.

The chain recombines TRBV12-3 or TRBV12-4 with TRBJ1-2, with D uncertain. The ends were cut back, 7 bases at V and 3 bases at J, with 9 bases in the middle. The CDR3 has 12 residues. This CDR3 is CASIREDYGYTF. The CDR3 region has the DNA TGTGCCAGCATAAGGGAGGACTATGGCTACACCTTC.

This sequence joins TRBV11-2 and TRBJ2-7, with 9 positions matching TRBD1. CDR1 and CDR2 (germline): SGHAT, FQNNGV. The CDR3 is made up of 14 amino acids. V lost 5 bases to trimming and J lost 3 bases; unmatched junction nucleotides: 5. This CDR3 is CASSPAGQGYEQYF. CDR3 nucleotides: TGTGCCAGCAGCCCAGCGGGACAGGGCTACGAGCAGTACTTC.

The chain has TRBV5-1 and TRBJ1-2; D is perhaps TRBD1 (5 bases). There are 16 residues in the CDR3. The ends were cut back, 0 bases at V and 6 bases at J, with 18 bases in the middle. Germline lookup yields CDR1 SGHRS and CDR2 YFSETQ. The CDR3 here is CASSLAVGGLSDGYTF. The DNA of the CDR3 is TGCGCCAGCAGCTTGGCCGTGGGGGGTTTATCCGATGGCTACACCTTC.

The chain joins TRBV6-5 to TRBJ2-5; TRBD2 is a possible D gene (6 bases). V lost 0 bases to trimming and J lost 6 bases, with 14 bases between them. The length of the CDR3 is 15 residues. Germline CDR1 reads MNHEY; CDR2 reads SVGAGI. CDR3 in DNA: TGTGCCAGCAGTTACTCGGCGGGACGTCGGCAGACCCAGTACTTC. Protein sequence: CASSYSAGRRQTQYF.

This clone is labeled as medium-sized (0.01 to 0.1%). V gene TRBV30 combines with J gene TRBJ1-1; unclear D gene. V lost 5 bases, J lost 0 bases, and 7 bases lay in between. Per the germline V gene, CDR1 is GTSNPN and CDR2 is SVGIG (reference sequence). This CDR3 spans 12 amino acids. CDR3 sequence: CAWGVVNTEAFF. The CDR3 region has the DNA TGTGCCTGGGGGGTCGTGAACACTGAAGCTTTCTTT.

This clone has only a few counts. V gene TRBV6-5 combines with J gene TRBJ1-1; D not resolved. The CDR3 is made up of 10 amino acids. CDR1 and CDR2 from the germline V gene are MNHEY and SVGAGI. Trimming removed 8 bases from V and 3 bases from J, with 4 bases in between. Here the CDR3 DNA reads TGTGCCAGCGGGTACACTGAAGCTTTCTTT. It yields the protein CASGYTEAFF.

This clone was seen only a few times. V is TRBV20-1 and J is TRBJ2-1; possible D gene TRBD2, 5 bases. CDR1 DFQATT and CDR2 SNEGSKA come from the germline V gene (reference sequence). Trimming shortened V by 0 bases and J by 7 bases, and 13 bases separated the two germline ends. CDR3 length: 14 amino acids. Written as DNA, the CDR3 is TGCAGTGCTAGAGATGCCAAGGCGGGTAATGAGCAGTTCTTC. Amino acids: CSARDAKAGNEQFF.

This clone came up a few times. The chain recombines TRBV27 with TRBJ1-2; D is uncertain. V was trimmed by 4 bases and J by 4 bases, leaving 13 bases between them. The CDR3 runs 14 residues. The germline V gene has CDR1 MNHEY and CDR2 SMNVEV (reference sequence). Here the CDR3 DNA reads TGTGCCAGCAGTTCTTTGTTGGGCGTCTATGGCTACACCTTC. As protein: CASSSLLGVYGYTF.

The sample holds a few counts of this clone. The chain joins TRBV12-3 or TRBV12-4 to TRBJ1-1; TRBD1 is a possible D gene (5 bases). The CDR3 has 13 amino acids. Trimming stripped 7 bases from V and 7 bases from J, with 16 bases between. CDR3 residues: CASIRAGAIEAFF. In DNA, the CDR3 is TGTGCCAGCATAAGGGCTGGGGCAATTGAAGCTTTCTTT.

This clone has more than one count but fewer than ten. The chain joins TRBV6-6 to TRBJ2-7, with unresolved D. CDR1 MNHNY and CDR2 SVGAGI come from the germline V gene (reference sequence). Trimming removed 0 bases at V and 3 bases at J, with 12 bases between. CDR3 size: 15 residues. In DNA form, the CDR3 reads TGTGCCAGCAGTTACTCTGGGCAGATGCTCTACGAGCAGTACTTC. This sequence encodes CASSYSGQMLYEQYF.

This clone was seen a handful of times. The chain combines TRBV12-3 or TRBV12-4 with TRBJ2-7; 7 positions agree with TRBD2. CDR3 size: 13 residues. Unmatched junction bases numbered 0, after V lost 0 bases and J lost 4 bases. The CDR3 coding sequence is TGTGCCAGCAGTTTAGCGGGAGGGTACGAGCAGTACTTC. This sequence encodes CASSLAGGYEQYF.

The CDR3 spells CALKPASTNEQFF. Here the CDR3 DNA reads TGTGCCCTCAAACCGGCCAGCACGAATGAGCAGTTCTTC. The V and J genes are TRBV10-3 and TRBJ2-1; D is unresolved. Trimming pared 11 bases from V and 7 bases from J, leaving 18 bases between. This CDR3 comprises 13 residues. Per germline, CDR1 ENHRY and CDR2 SYGVKD.

V is TRBV9 and J is TRBJ2-1; 7 positions match TRBD2. Germline CDR1 and CDR2: SGDLS and YYNGEE. V shed 0 bases and J 10 bases; nucleotides not matched to a gene: 19. The CDR3 spans 18 residues. CDR3 residues: CASSVELGGTVWTVEQFF. CDR3 coding DNA: TGTGCCAGCAGCGTAGAGCTGGGGGGGACCGTCTGGACGGTGGAGCAGTTCTTC.

This clone was seen a handful of times. This rearrangement joins TRBV19 to TRBJ1-1; 9 nucleotides match TRBD1. V shed 6 bases, J shed 0 bases, and the junction held 11 bases outside the gene matches. CDR1 is LNHDA and CDR2 is SQIVND in the germline V gene (reference sequence). The CDR3 runs to 17 residues. CDR3 bases: TGTGCCAGTAGCCGGATGAGAGGACAGGGGCTGAACACTGAAGCTTTCTTT. It encodes CASSRMRGQGLNTEAFF.

J is TRBJ2-2 and V is TRBV20-1; 9 nucleotides agree with TRBD2. Germline V gene sequence: CDR1 DFQATT, CDR2 SNEGSKA (reference sequence). The ends lost 3 bases at V and 6 bases at J; junction bases unmatched: 5. CDR3 size: 14 residues. For the CDR3, the DNA is TGCAGTGCTAGCCCTAGCGGGAAGGCCGGGGAGCTGTTTTTT. It translates to CSASPSGKAGELFF.

Only a few counts were recorded for this clone. The V and J genes are TRBV27 and TRBJ2-3; D possibly corresponds to TRBD2 (5 bases). Germline-derived CDR1 and CDR2 are MNHEY and SMNVEV (reference sequence). This CDR3 comprises 13 residues. V gave up 7 bases and J gave up 3 bases, with 11 bases separating them. The CDR3 is CASILPGTDTQYF. For the CDR3, the DNA is TGTGCCAGCATCTTACCGGGGACAGATACGCAGTATTTT.

The chain is built from TRBV5-1 and TRBJ1-6; maybe TRBD1 (5 bases). The CDR3 runs 16 residues. V lost 2 bases and J 5 bases, leaving 14 bases between the germline ends. CDR1 is SGHRS and CDR2 is YFSETQ in the germline V gene. The CDR3 protein is CASSFGDRPNNSPLHF. Written as DNA, the CDR3 is TGCGCCAGCAGCTTCGGGGACCGTCCGAATAATTCACCCCTCCACTTT.